The text below deals with one T cell receptor beta chain. It has no known antigen specificity. Within one base of it there is no much larger clone, and no base qualities were kept. This specimen comes from a study of shared clonotypes between healthy human individuals (dated by TCRdb to 2019 to 2021). Context from the whole study: The cohort included a few men and a couple of women between 18 and 49 years of age. To increase sequencing depth and limit assay-specific biases, different laboratories used diverse techniques to prepare libraries and sequence TCR repertoires. Per donor, three plates each were used for CD4 naive and CD4 memory, two for CD8 naive, and one for CD8 memory. Between about 0.8 and 9 billion PBMCs per donor were obtained by leukapheresis. To estimate repertoire size and how much clonotypes are shared between individuals, the study performed deep sequencing of blood TCR repertoires from roughly five healthy adults.

Broader findings and caveats from the paper: Incomplete sequencing was indicated by rarefaction of sorted-subset datasets, despite the large sequencing depth. Compared with non-shared clonotypes, clonotypes shared by all four sorted-subset donors had higher generation probabilities. Because the study included only a small number of donors, the genetic and exposure-history diversity represented was limited. Based on pairwise subsampling, the degree of clonotype sharing among donors was expected to be affected by sequencing depth. Sampling was restricted to blood, and TCR repertoires in tissues likely differ from the TCR repertoires found in blood. Larger estimated clonotype richness was generally found for naive subsets than for memory subsets. Across a handful of donors, around 5% of naive CD4, roughly 3.5% of naive CD8, 2% to 2.5% of memory CD4, and under 0.45% of memory CD8 clonotypes were shared.

TCR CDR3 regions were amplified from genomic DNA by multiplex PCR using the deep immunoSEQ assay. Extracted genomic DNA from each cell subset was distributed evenly across all wells of several immunoSEQ 96-well plates, and each plate was treated as a replicate. For sorted subsets, each replicate PCR was loaded with about 0.2 ug genomic DNA, equivalent to 25,000 to 35,000 T cell genomes. The purified libraries were quantified using a Qubit 3.0 fluorometer, sized with a Bioanalyzer 2100, and then quantified again using the KAPA Library Quantification kit. Every immunoSEQ 96-well plate was sequenced on a dedicated single-read 150-cycle Illumina NextSeq 550 flow cell. The published analysis was carried out like this. Because the immunoSEQ output included only junctional sequences and no quality scores, the filtering could not be the same as the filtering used for full-length reads. To assign V/J genes and CDR3, sequences were annotated using PyIR, a Python wrapper for IgBLAST v1.9, with IMGT germline references. Reads were filtered out if the reads had weak V/J assignments (E-value above 1e-6), no CDR3, stop codons, out-of-frame junctions, or ambiguous translated residues. V3J clonotypes were defined as sequences sharing the same inferred V gene, J gene, and CDR3 amino acid sequence. Percentage overlap between repertoires was calculated by dividing the number of shared unique clonotypes by the size of the smaller repertoire. Richness of each repertoire was evaluated using RTK rarefaction, the Chao1 estimator, and Recon v2.1 estimates of unobserved clonotypes. OLGA was used to compute generation probabilities for all TCRbeta clonotypes that the gDNA method yielded from four donors. TCRdb stores this immuneACCESS table with in-frame sequences only. Part of the clones is absent; in the studies checked, under half of the shortfall reflects unresolved V genes, and no reason is known for the rest. For V, J and clone size, that table is used; D and trimming come from the DNA. The sample records over 2 million clones, approximately 94% of which are singletons. The ten largest clones capture approximately 1.2% of the sample.

Trimming removed 4 bases from V and 5 bases from J; the gene matches leave 7 bases unexplained. The CDR3 starts with the cysteine, ends with the phenylalanine, and has 15 residues. Only CDR3 DNA is held: 45 bases, read in frame from base 1. In the germline V gene, CDR1 corresponds to SGHAT and CDR2 to FQNNGV. CD8 naive samples consisted of CD45RO-negative cells that were positively selected for CCR7, yielding a CD45RA+CCR7+ population without TemRA cells. The donors were healthy, HIV-negative adults who had no recently reported acute infections or vaccinations. Every donor was a Caucasian adult living in Nashville, Tennessee, USA. Blood was collected by leukapheresis, and PBMCs were isolated by Ficoll-Histopaque density gradient centrifugation and then cryopreserved in liquid nitrogen vapor phase. Analytical flow cytometry was used to check the purity and quantity of each magnetically sorted T cell population. Each sorted fraction had its genomic DNA isolated and then quantified by UV absorbance on a Nanodrop 2000c.

Recombination linked TRBV11-2 to TRBJ2-3, with 9 central nucleotides matching TRBD2. The source material was naive CD8+ T cells sorted from blood. What this sample's cell subset or site label stands for: CD45RA+CCR7+. The TCR sequence derives from a man aged 18 to 29 in good health. The sequence in DNA is TGTGCCAGCAGCTCGGGCGGGAGGGCTCAAGATACGCAGTATTTT. It is translated as CASSSGGRAQDTQYF.